This TCR beta chain was sequenced during a study of cytomegalovirus exposure and HLA in healthy donors. The CDR3 is 15 amino acids. Germline V gene lookup returns CDR1 SNHLY and CDR2 FYNNEI. V shed 6 bases and J 0 bases; nucleotides not matched to a gene: 7. Study results and limitations: TCR beta V segments were, for the most part, productive about 87% or about 30% of the time in an earlier analysis.

Primers for the PCR totalled 60 Vbeta and 13 Jbeta. Sequencing was performed with immunoSEQ multiplex PCR; in TCRdb, only in-frame clones are kept and a portion is missing. Here the sample spans around 130,000 clones, around 72% being singletons. A remark on this clone: Its target is unknown.

Sequencing used PBMCs. This sequence originates from a human donor in good health. The chain is built from TRBV2 and TRBJ2-7, with TRBD1 identical over 8 bases. The CDR3 reads CASRPWGTGSYEQYF. The CDR3 DNA reads as TGTGCCAGCAGACCATGGGGGACAGGCTCCTACGAGCAGTACTTC.